This paragraph covers one T cell receptor beta chain sequence. The antigen is not known. The data stem from a study of shared clonotypes between healthy human individuals. In the study's own analysis: Filtering differed for immunoSEQ, which gave only junction sequences without quality scores. Clones were sequenced by immunoSEQ multiplex PCR, and TCRdb holds only the in-frame ones, with some missing. V, J and clone size are taken as reported in that table, and D and trimming were inferred from the DNA itself. In the table there are 1.5 million to 2.5 million clones, roughly 94% of which are singletons. Regarding the study as a whole: The rarefaction results pointed to incomplete sorted-subset sequencing despite large depth. On the whole, naive subsets had larger estimated richness than memory subsets had.

Naive CD8 cells lacked CD45RO and underwent positive selection for CCR7, leaving out terminally differentiated effector memory CD45RA+ cells. CDR1 and CDR2 (germline): SNHLY, FYNNEI. The V and J ends lost 6 bases and 8 bases respectively, with 13 bases between them. There are 13 residues in the CDR3. The sequencing input was naive CD8+ T cells sorted from blood. The gene calls are TRBV2 and TRBJ1-4; D gene unclear. The TCR comes from a man between 18 and 29 years old in good health. DNA for the CDR3: TGTGCCAGCAGCCAGGAGGTTTGGGAAAAACTGTTTTTT. Protein product: CASSQEVWEKLFF.